The 22 T cell receptor beta chains listed next were all sequenced from one sample in a study of blood T cell repertoires in COVID-19. Sequencing used immunoSEQ multiplex PCR; TCRdb keeps in-frame clones, though not all of them. Of some 50,000 clones in the sample, around 83% were seen once. The sample taken for sequencing was peripheral blood. Source of these receptors: a human donor in a cohort sampled during active COVID-19.

Here the CDR3 reads CAAVTSGTYNEQFF. The CDR3 coding sequence is TGTGCCGCCGTAACTAGCGGGACCTACAATGAGCAGTTCTTC. The chain couples TRBV6-6 to TRBJ2-1, with 10 bases aligning to TRBD2. The CDR3 is 14 residues long. V was clipped by 11 bases and J by 2 bases; unmatched bases: 6. CDR1 and CDR2 (germline): MNHNY, SVGAGI (reference sequence).

The chain employs TRBV7-2 and TRBJ2-7, with 7 bases lining up with TRBD2. Germline-derived CDR1 and CDR2 are SGHTA and FQGNSA. The J segment lost 12 bases and the V segment lost 4 bases, leaving 15 bases of the junction unmatched. CDR3 length: 14 residues. In nucleotides, the CDR3 is TGTGCCAGCAGCTCCGGAGCCGGATCCAGGGAGGGGTACTTC. Its translation is CASSSGAGSREGYF.

This rearrangement joins TRBV28 to TRBJ2-7, with 12 bases aligning to TRBD2. The CDR3 length is 17 residues. With V trimmed by 5 bases and J by 7 bases, 15 bases remained unmatched. Germline V gene sequence: CDR1 MDHEN, CDR2 SYDVKM. CDR3 DNA: TGTGCCAGCAGTCCGCGCCGGGCTAGCGGGAGGGGGTTGGAGCAGTACTTC. Its protein product is CASSPRRASGRGLEQYF.

This clone appeared a few times. The chain is built from TRBV21-1 and TRBJ1-1; the table's D gene call, TRBD1, was not cross checked with the DNA. TRBV21-1 is flagged as a pseudogene. The CDR3 loop spans 15 amino acids. The CDR3 here is CASMLDRGLGAEAFF. DNA for the CDR3: TGTGCCAGCATGTTGGACAGGGGGCTTGGCGCTGAAGCTTTCTTT.

The chain combines TRBV19 with TRBJ1-5; D is uncertain. Trimming pared 0 bases from V and 0 bases from J, leaving 9 bases between. The length of the CDR3 is 16 residues. Per germline, CDR1 LNHDA and CDR2 SQIVND (reference sequence). The CDR3, as DNA: TGTGCCAGTAGTATAGAGGGAGGGCCTAGCAATCAGCCCCAGCATTTT. This gives the protein CASSIEGGPSNQPQHF. Using reference TRBV19 and TRBJ1-5 for the parts outside the CDR3, the full variable domain is DGGITQSPKYLFRKEGQNVTLSCEQNLNHDAMYWYRQDPGQGLRLIYYSQIVNDFQKGDIAEGYSVSREKKESFPLTVTSAQKNPTAFYLCASSIEGGPSNQPQHFGDGTRLSIL.

There are a few counts of this clone. The chain employs TRBV5-1 and TRBJ1-5; 10 nucleotides align to TRBD1. There are 16 residues in the CDR3. After removal of 0 bases from V and 5 bases from J, the junction contained 5 bases not matched to a gene. Germline lookup yields CDR1 SGHRS and CDR2 YFSETQ. The CDR3 is CASSLGPTGGHQPQHF. For the CDR3, the DNA is TGCGCCAGCAGCTTGGGACCGACAGGGGGCCATCAGCCCCAGCATTTT.

This clone was seen a single time. The chain combines TRBV11-2 with TRBJ1-5; D unresolved. Germline lookup yields CDR1 SGHAT and CDR2 FQNNGV. The CDR3 extends over 15 amino acids. V was trimmed by 2 bases and J by 7 bases, leaving 15 bases between them. The CDR3 here is CASSLTVGGRQPQHF. CDR3 bases: TGTGCCAGCAGCTTAACAGTGGGAGGCAGGCAGCCCCAGCATTTT.

The chain recombines TRBV28 with TRBJ2-5, with D maybe TRBD1 (6 bases). Trimming took 6 bases from V and 1 from J, leaving 9 bases between them. This CDR3 region has 13 residues. Germline values: CDR1 MDHEN, CDR2 SYDVKM. DNA for the CDR3: TGTGCCAGCAGACCAGGGGTCCAAGAGACCCAGTACTTC. Translated, it gives CASRPGVQETQYF.

The genes are TRBV23-1 and TRBJ2-7; the D is unclear. TRBV23-1 is filed as an ORF, its function uncertain. This CDR3 spans 14 amino acids. The ends were cut back, 2 bases at V and 2 bases at J, with 10 bases in the middle. CDR3 in amino acids: CASSQGPPTYEQYF. CDR3 bases: TGCGCCAGCAGTCAAGGGCCGCCAACCTACGAGCAGTACTTC.

Only one count was recorded for this clone. The chain links TRBV7-9 to TRBJ1-2, with D possibly matching TRBD1 (6 bases). The CDR3 has 14 amino acids. CDR1 is SEHNR and CDR2 is FQNEAQ in the germline V gene (reference sequence). Trimming shortened V by 4 bases and J by 2 bases, and 11 bases separated the two germline ends. The CDR3 nucleotides are TGTGCCAGCAGCTCTCAAGACAGGAACTATGGCTACACCTTC. Its translation: CASSSQDRNYGYTF.

The chain recombines TRBV25-1 with TRBJ1-4, with 8 bases that match TRBD1. The V gene's germline CDR1 is MGHDK and CDR2 SYGVNS. The CDR3 runs to 15 residues. V shed 6 bases, J shed 4 bases, and the junction held 7 bases outside the gene matches. CDR3 in DNA: TGTGCCAGCAGCGAACTGACAGGGGATAATGAAAAACTGTTTTTT. Its translation is CASSELTGDNEKLFF.

The chain joins TRBV11-3 to TRBJ2-3; D possibly corresponds to TRBD2 (7 bases). CDR1 is SGHNT and CDR2 is YENEEA in the germline V gene. The CDR3 runs 15 residues. The V and J ends lost 5 bases and 5 bases respectively, with 17 bases between them. CDR3 protein: CASSPPGGRGDTQYF. CDR3 DNA sequence: TGTGCCAGCAGCCCGCCCGGGGGGCGGGGAGATACGCAGTATTTT.

The genes are TRBV28 and TRBJ2-7; 11 positions agree with TRBD1. The CDR3 runs to 14 residues. Trimming at V came to 4 bases and at J to 7 bases, leaving 6 bases not matched to a gene. Germline loops: CDR1 MDHEN, CDR2 SYDVKM. The CDR3 is CASSYGTGGGEQYF. The DNA of the CDR3 is TGTGCCAGCAGTTACGGGACAGGGGGTGGGGAGCAGTACTTC.

This chain connects TRBV19 to TRBJ2-7; 8 bases fit TRBD1. From germline, CDR1 is LNHDA and CDR2 SQIVND (reference sequence). After removal of 5 bases from V and 5 bases from J, the junction contained 5 bases not matched to a gene. The CDR3 has 13 residues. For the CDR3, the DNA is TGTGCCAGTAGTGATCAGGGGGCCCACGAGCAGTACTTC. The encoded protein is CASSDQGAHEQYF.

CDR3 residues: CASSPRGETQYF. Written as DNA, the CDR3 is TGTGCCAGCAGCCCTCGGGGGGAGACCCAGTACTTC. This chain joins TRBV11-1 and TRBJ2-5, with a tentative D call TRBD2 (6 bases). Germline loops: CDR1 SGHAT, CDR2 FQDESV (reference sequence). The CDR3 covers 12 residues. Trimming removed 5 bases at V and 5 bases at J, with 9 bases between.

The chain carries TRBV6-5 and TRBJ2-1, with 10 bases that match TRBD1. This CDR3 is 14 amino acids long. CDR1 is MNHEY, CDR2 SVGAGI, per germline. The V and J ends lost 10 bases and 9 bases, in that order; junction bases with no gene match: 12. The CDR3 sequence: CATKSRTGGGEQFF. Written as DNA, the CDR3 is TGTGCCACCAAGAGTAGGACAGGGGGAGGTGAGCAGTTCTTC.

This sequence joins TRBV2 and TRBJ2-3; D is unclear. V lost 8 bases, J lost 3 bases, and 9 bases lay in between. Germline V lookup: CDR1 SNHLY, CDR2 FYNNEI. The CDR3 is 12 residues long. The CDR3: CASRSETDTQYF. CDR3 coding DNA: TGTGCCAGCCGTAGTGAAACAGATACGCAGTATTTT.

The rearrangement links TRBV27 to TRBJ2-7; TRBD2 is a possible D gene (7 bases). CDR3 length: 14 amino acids. CDR1 MNHEY and CDR2 SMNVEV come from the germline V gene (reference sequence). V lost 3 bases and J lost 3, with 12 bases in between. The CDR3 nucleotides are TGTGCCAGCAGTTTTCAGGGGAGGGACTACGAGCAGTACTTC. It is translated as CASSFQGRDYEQYF.

This clone has just a few counts. The chain joins TRBV18 to TRBJ1-5; D not certain. CDR3 length: 13 residues. V was trimmed by 3 bases and J by 6 bases, leaving 9 bases between them. CDR1 is KGHSH and CDR2 is LQKENI in the germline V gene. CDR3 coding DNA: TGTGCCAGCTCACCTGGGCAGCCTCAGCCCCAGCATTTT. This translates into CASSPGQPQPQHF. The entire variable domain, with the rest obtained from reference TRBV18 and TRBJ1-5, is as follows: NAGVMQNPRHLVRRRGQEARLRCSPMKGHSHVYWYRQLPEEGLKFMVYLQKENIIDESGMPKERFSAEFPKEGPSILRIQQVVRGDSAAYFCASSPGQPQPQHFGDGTRLSIL.

For this clone: One junction end does not reproduce the germline sequence, and a read error may be involved. The rearrangement links TRBV27 to TRBJ2-5; 9 nucleotides agree with TRBD2. The germline CDR1 and CDR2 sequences are MNHEY and SMNVEV (reference sequence). The CDR3 runs 18 residues. The CDR3 loop reads CASSLSSGSGRPQETQYF. The CDR3 nucleotides are TGTGCCAGCAGTCTATCCTCGGGTAGCGGGAGACCCCAAGAGACCCAGTACTTC.

This rearrangement joins TRBV7-8 to TRBJ2-7, with a weak D call TRBD1 (5 bases). V was shortened by 1 base and J by 7 bases, with 11 bases between the two germline ends. Germline CDR1 reads SGHVS; CDR2 reads FQNEAQ. The CDR3 loop spans 13 amino acids. This CDR3 reads CASSLEQAREQYF. Written as DNA, the CDR3 is TGTGCCAGCAGCTTAGAACAGGCGCGGGAGCAGTACTTC.

This clone was recorded a few times. The chain employs TRBV18 and TRBJ1-1; D is unresolved. V was pared by 3 bases and J by 10 bases, with 12 bases between. The V gene's germline CDR1 is KGHSH and CDR2 LQKENI. CDR3 length equals 12 residues. CDR3: CASSPSDTRAFF. The CDR3 DNA sequence: TGTGCCAGCTCACCCTCCGACACGAGAGCTTTCTTT.